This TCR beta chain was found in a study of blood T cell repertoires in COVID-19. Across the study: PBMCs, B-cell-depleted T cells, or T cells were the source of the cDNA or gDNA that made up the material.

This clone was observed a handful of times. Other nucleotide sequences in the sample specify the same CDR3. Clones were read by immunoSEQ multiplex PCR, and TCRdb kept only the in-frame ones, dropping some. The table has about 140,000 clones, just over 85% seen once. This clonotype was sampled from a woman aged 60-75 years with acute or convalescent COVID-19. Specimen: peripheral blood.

In DNA form, the CDR3 reads TGTGCCTGGAGTGTAATAAGGATCCTGGCGGGGGGTCCCGGGGAGCTGTTTTTT. It codes for CAWSVIRILAGGPGELFF. The chain recombines TRBV30 with TRBJ2-2; 8 bases are shared with TRBD2. The trim removed 0 bases at V and 6 bases at J, leaving 15 bases unmatched. The CDR3 length is 18 residues. CDR1 is GTSNPN, CDR2 SVGIG, per germline (reference sequence).